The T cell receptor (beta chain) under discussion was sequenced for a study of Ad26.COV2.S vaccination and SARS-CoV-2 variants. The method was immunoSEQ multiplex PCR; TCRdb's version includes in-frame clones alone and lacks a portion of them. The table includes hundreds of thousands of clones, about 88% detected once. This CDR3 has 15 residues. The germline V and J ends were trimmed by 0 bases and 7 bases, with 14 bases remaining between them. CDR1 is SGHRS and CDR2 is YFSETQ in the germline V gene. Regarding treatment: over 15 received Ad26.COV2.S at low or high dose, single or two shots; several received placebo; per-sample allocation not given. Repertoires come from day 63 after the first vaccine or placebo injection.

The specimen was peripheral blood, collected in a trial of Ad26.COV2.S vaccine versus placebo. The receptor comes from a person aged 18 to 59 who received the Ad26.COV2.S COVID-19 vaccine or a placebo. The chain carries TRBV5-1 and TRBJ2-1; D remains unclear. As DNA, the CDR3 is TGCGCCAGCAGCTTGGATCCAAGCTGGAGTAATGAGCAGTTCTTC. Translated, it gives CASSLDPSWSNEQFF.